The source of this T cell receptor beta chain is a study of T cells after yellow fever vaccination. Study overall: Fractions containing few cells were prepared with SMART-Seq v4 Ultra Low Input.

V lost 10 bases to trimming and J lost 6 bases, with 22 bases between them. CDR3 length: 15 amino acids. One entry per CDR3 protein results from TCRdb running MiXCR on the 5' RACE reads. The table has hundreds of thousands of distinct CDR3 sequences, roughly 21% seen once. V usage is TRBV12-3 or TRBV12-4 and J usage is TRBJ2-1; D is perhaps TRBD2 (5 bases). The sequence derives from a man aged 30 to 39 who received the YFV17D yellow fever vaccine. The sample in question was PBMCs, obtained 15 days after the yellow fever booster vaccination. The CDR3 DNA reads as TGTGCCAAAAAATCGGCGGGCCCCGGTCCCAATGAGCAGTTCTTC. Its translation is CAKKSAGPGPNEQFF.